The 5 T cell receptor beta chains below all came from one sample that was sequenced in a study of blood T cell repertoires in COVID-19. Repertoires were generated with immunoSEQ multiplex PCR, while TCRdb's copy carries only in-frame clones and drops some. The sample holds approximately 110,000 clones, around 85% seen once. The source material was peripheral blood. The source is a woman older than 75 with COVID-19, enrolled during active disease.

This chain links TRBV6-6 with TRBJ2-6; D is perhaps TRBD1 (6 bases). Trimming cost V 9 bases and J 3 bases, with 15 bases left between them. The CDR3 is 15 amino acids. CDR1 and CDR2 from the germline V gene are MNHNY and SVGAGI (reference sequence). CDR3 sequence: CASLGRGIGANVLTF. In nucleotides, the CDR3 is TGTGCCAGTCTCGGCAGGGGAATTGGGGCCAACGTCCTGACTTTC.

This chain uses TRBV9 with TRBJ2-3; TRBD2 matches 15 bases. Germline CDR1 is SGDLS and CDR2 is YYNGEE. Unmatched junction bases numbered 16, after V lost 0 bases and J lost 2 bases. This CDR3 has 22 residues. CDR3 amino acids: CASSVAPLPAWTSGRATDTQYF. CDR3 nucleotide sequence: TGTGCCAGCAGCGTAGCCCCTCTGCCCGCGTGGACTAGCGGGAGGGCCACAGATACGCAGTATTTT.

The chain has TRBV14 and TRBJ2-3; 8 bases align to TRBD1. The CDR3 is 15 amino acids. The V and J ends lost 5 bases and 3 bases, in that order; junction bases with no gene match: 7. CDR1 SGHDN and CDR2 FVKESK come from the germline V gene. Written as DNA, the CDR3 is TGTGCCAGCAGCTCGGACAGGGTATCTACAGATACGCAGTATTTT. This sequence encodes CASSSDRVSTDTQYF.

The chain links TRBV20-1 to TRBJ2-1, with TRBD2 matching 7 bases. Germline CDR1 DFQATT, CDR2 SNEGSKA (reference sequence). This CDR3 contains 15 residues. The junction had 8 bases not matched to a gene; V was cut back by 6 bases and J by 0 bases. The DNA of the CDR3 is TGCAGTGCGAGTAGCGGGTCAAGCTCCTACAATGAGCAGTTCTTC. It is translated as CSASSGSSSYNEQFF.

Only one count was recorded for this clone. V and J are TRBV29-1 and TRBJ1-1; 7 bases map to TRBD1. V lost 7 bases to trimming and J lost 3 bases; unmatched junction nucleotides: 8. Germline-derived CDR1 and CDR2 are SQVTM and ANQGSEA. CDR3 length: 13 amino acids. The CDR3, as DNA: TGCAGCGCTGGAAAGGGGGCGTACACTGAAGCTTTCTTT. Translated: CSAGKGAYTEAFF.